One and the same sample provided the 29 T cell receptor beta chains below, sequenced in a study of OX40 agonist ivuxolimab in advanced cancers. TCRdb's table, derived via immunoSEQ multiplex PCR, lists solely in-frame clones and lacks some. The sample consists of roughly 40,000 clones, about 88% of them appearing once. Sample: CD4+ or CD8+ T cells sorted from blood, taken in a trial of the OX40 agonist ivuxolimab. These receptors were obtained from an adult with an advanced solid tumor such as melanoma, head and neck, liver or kidney cancer.

This clone has just one count. V is TRBV30 and J is TRBJ1-6; D might be TRBD1 (5 bases). The CDR3 covers 15 residues. CDR1 and CDR2 (germline): GTSNPN, SVGIG (reference sequence). The V end lost 0 bases, the J end lost 7 bases, and 13 bases lay between the germline ends. The CDR3 protein is CAWSVEGTKNSPLHF. The CDR3, as DNA: TGTGCCTGGAGTGTGGAGGGGACGAAGAATTCACCCCTCCACTTT.

This chain uses TRBV7-7 with TRBJ2-2; D perhaps matches TRBD2 (6 bases). Germline assignment: CDR1 SSHAT and CDR2 FNYEAQ (reference sequence). The CDR3 loop spans 12 amino acids. This chain's CDR3 is CASGKSTGELFF. Written as DNA, the CDR3 is TGTGCTAGCGGCAAAAGCACCGGGGAGCTGTTTTTT. Full variable domain (remainder filled in from reference TRBV7-7 and TRBJ2-2): GAGVSQSPRYKVTKRGQDVTLRCDPISSHATLYWYQQALGQGPEFLTYFNYEAQPDKSGLPSDRFSAERPEGSISTLTIQRTEQRDSAMYRCASGKSTGELFFGEGSRLTVL.

The V and J genes are TRBV10-1 and TRBJ2-2; D gene uncertain. This CDR3 comprises 12 residues. Trimming shortened V by 8 bases and J by 8 bases, and 12 bases separated the two germline ends. Germline assignment: CDR1 WNHNN and CDR2 SYGVQD (reference sequence). The CDR3 spells CASSYEVGELFF. The CDR3 DNA is TGCGCCAGCTCATATGAGGTTGGGGAGCTGTTTTTT.

This chain connects TRBV12-5 to TRBJ2-3, with 8 bases that match TRBD1. This CDR3 comprises 16 residues. With V trimmed by 4 bases and J by 8 bases, 14 bases remained unmatched. The germline gives CDR1 LGHNT, CDR2 FRNRAP. The CDR3, as DNA: TGTGCTAGTGGTTCGCTCCAGGGGGCGAAGTATGGTACGCAGTATTTT. Protein: CASGSLQGAKYGTQYF.

The J gene is TRBJ1-1, the V gene TRBV4-1; D gene uncertain. The V end lost 3 bases, the J end lost 7 bases, and 6 bases lay between the germline ends. This CDR3 spans 11 amino acids. The germline gives CDR1 MGHRA, CDR2 YSYEKL. The CDR3 here is CASSQGNEAFF. The CDR3 DNA sequence: TGCGCCAGCAGCCAGGGGAATGAAGCTTTCTTT.

This chain joins TRBV7-2 and TRBJ1-1; 7 bases align to TRBD1. Germline loops: CDR1 SGHTA, CDR2 FQGNSA. Trimming removed 1 base from V and 4 bases from J; junction bases left unmatched: 6. The CDR3 sequence is 15 residues long. The CDR3 region is CASSLVPQGLTEAFF. The CDR3 DNA is TGTGCCAGCAGCTTAGTCCCACAGGGGCTCACTGAAGCTTTCTTT.

Comments on this clone: Other DNA sequences in this specimen translate into the identical CDR3. The chain carries TRBV28 and TRBJ1-1; 7 bases align to TRBD1. This CDR3 comprises 13 residues. Germline values: CDR1 MDHEN, CDR2 SYDVKM. Losses at the gene ends were 5 bases for V and 2 bases for J; bases not matched to a gene: 2. Here the CDR3 DNA reads TGTGCCAGCAGTACAGGGGTCAACACTGAAGCTTTCTTT. Its protein is CASSTGVNTEAFF. The full variable domain, with the rest looked up from reference TRBV28 and TRBJ1-1, is DVKVTQSSRYLVKRTGEKVFLECVQDMDHENMFWYRQDPGLGLRLIYFSYDVKMKEKGDIPEGYSVSREKKERFSLILESASTNQTSMYLCASSTGVNTEAFFGQGTRLTVV.

The rearrangement joins TRBV28 to TRBJ2-5, with 7 positions matching TRBD2. The CDR3 runs 17 residues. J lost 5 bases, V lost 5 bases, and 17 bases had no gene match. The germline gives CDR1 MDHEN, CDR2 SYDVKM. Written as DNA, the CDR3 is TGTGCCAGCAGTACTGGGAGGGGCGGGAGACGATTGGAGACCCAGTACTTC. It codes for CASSTGRGGRRLETQYF.

V is TRBV19 and J is TRBJ2-1; D possibly corresponds to TRBD1 (6 bases). The CDR3 contains 15 residues. CDR1 and CDR2 from the germline V gene are LNHDA and SQIVND (reference sequence). Trimming stripped 4 bases from V and 1 base from J, with 11 bases between. Here the CDR3 DNA reads TGTGCCAGTAGTAGACAGGCCTTATCCTACAATGAGCAGTTCTTC. Its translation is CASSRQALSYNEQFF.

In its sample, this clone was seen once. The chain recombines TRBV14 with TRBJ1-1; no reliable D call. The CDR3 is made up of 13 amino acids. Germline V CDR1 and CDR2: SGHDN, FVKESK. V was trimmed by 1 base and J by 4 bases, leaving 7 bases between them. This CDR3 reads CASSQVSPTEAFF. The DNA for the CDR3 is TGTGCCAGCAGCCAAGTATCACCCACTGAAGCTTTCTTT.

The gene calls are TRBV28 and TRBJ2-7; D unclear. Per germline, CDR1 MDHEN and CDR2 SYDVKM. Trimming stripped 3 bases from V and 2 bases from J, with 17 bases between. The CDR3 sequence is 16 residues long. The CDR3 here is CASSFPSRLPAYEQYF. The CDR3 DNA sequence: TGTGCCAGCAGTTTTCCGTCGCGTTTACCGGCCTACGAGCAGTACTTC.

CDR3 in DNA: TGCGCCAGCAGCGGCTCCGGGACAGGCTACGAGCAGTACTTC. Translated: CASSGSGTGYEQYF. The rearrangement links TRBV5-1 to TRBJ2-5; 8 positions agree with TRBD1. The end of the DNA fits TRBJ2-7 better, so the J call may be wrong. Germline assignment: CDR1 SGHRS and CDR2 YFSETQ. CDR3 length: 14 amino acids.

This sequence joins TRBV27 and TRBJ2-5; 8 positions agree with TRBD1. Trimming removed 5 bases from V and 3 bases from J; junction bases left unmatched: 20. Germline loops: CDR1 MNHEY, CDR2 SMNVEV (reference sequence). This CDR3 comprises 19 residues. DNA for the CDR3: TGTGCCAGCAGTCCCCACTCCCCTTGGACAGGGTACGCCGAAGAGACCCAGTACTTC. Translating gives CASSPHSPWTGYAEETQYF.

Comment on this clone: The junction shows a germline mismatch at one end, possibly a read error. The chain links TRBV6-1 to TRBJ1-5; 9 bases agree with TRBD1. CDR1 and CDR2 (germline): MNHNS, SASEGT. The CDR3 runs 15 residues. CDR3 nucleotide sequence: TGTGCCGGCAGGAGGGACAGGGATAGCAATCAGCCCCAGCATTTT. The encoded protein is CAGRRDRDSNQPQHF.

The genes are TRBV5-1 and TRBJ2-7; TRBD2 matches at 13 bases. J lost 6 bases, V lost 4 bases, and 4 bases had no gene match. CDR3 length: 14 amino acids. Per the germline V gene, CDR1 is SGHRS and CDR2 is YFSETQ. The CDR3 protein is CASSPWTSGSEQYF. As DNA, the CDR3 is TGCGCCAGCAGCCCCTGGACTAGCGGGAGCGAGCAGTACTTC.

V and J are TRBV7-9 and TRBJ1-1, with D tentatively TRBD1 (5 bases). With 3 bases removed from V and 4 bases from J, the gap between germline ends came to 15 bases. The CDR3 consists of 15 residues. The germline V gene has CDR1 SEHNR and CDR2 FQNEAQ (reference sequence). The CDR3 loop reads CASSLQGGLGTEAFF. As DNA, the CDR3 is TGTGCCAGCAGCTTGCAGGGAGGTCTAGGCACTGAAGCTTTCTTT. Based on the CDR3 plus reference TRBV7-9 and TRBJ1-1, the full variable domain is DTGVSQNPRHKITKRGQNVTFRCDPISEHNRLYWYRQTLGQGPEFLTYFQNEAQLEKSRLLSDRFSAERPKGSFSTLEIQRTEQGDSAMYLCASSLQGGLGTEAFFGQGTRLTVV.

This chain uses TRBV6-4 with TRBJ1-1, with 9 positions matching TRBD1. V was pared by 2 bases and J by 3 bases, with 10 bases of the junction left unmatched. The CDR3 extends over 17 amino acids. The germline CDR1 and CDR2 sequences are MRHNA and SNTAGT. The CDR3 bases are TGTGCCAGCAGTGACCCCTCACAGGGGGCGCGAGACACTGAAGCTTTCTTT. Translation: CASSDPSQGARDTEAFF.

The V and J genes are TRBV2 and TRBJ2-7; tentatively, D is TRBD1 (5 bases). With 3 bases removed from V and 0 bases from J, the gap between germline ends came to 9 bases. The germline V gene has CDR1 SNHLY and CDR2 FYNNEI. The CDR3 has 14 amino acids. CDR3 sequence reads: CASSEQGNSYEQYF. CDR3 in DNA: TGTGCCAGCAGTGAGCAGGGAAACTCCTACGAGCAGTACTTC.

The chain is built from TRBV6-1 and TRBJ2-3, with D uncertain. Deletions cut 6 bases from V and 8 bases from J, with 18 bases between. The CDR3 runs to 14 residues. Germline V gene data show CDR1 as MNHNS and CDR2 as SASEGT. CDR3 sequence (DNA): TGTGCCAGCAGCACTCCGTTCGGAATCGCTACGCAGTATTTT. This codes for CASSTPFGIATQYF.

This chain links TRBV19 with TRBJ2-5, with D unclear. The CDR3 runs to 15 residues. The germline V gene has CDR1 LNHDA and CDR2 SQIVND (reference sequence). V was shortened by 3 bases and J by 0 bases, with 11 bases between the two germline ends. DNA for the CDR3: TGTGCCAGTAGTATGGAAACAACGTACCAAGAGACCCAGTACTTC. Its translation is CASSMETTYQETQYF.

The J gene is TRBJ1-1, the V gene TRBV6-1, with 9 bases lining up with TRBD1. Germline V gene lookup returns CDR1 MNHNS and CDR2 SASEGT. V shed 7 bases, J shed 5 bases, and the junction held 11 bases outside the gene matches. This CDR3 has 15 residues. The chain's CDR3 is CASKAGTGWGTEAFF. In DNA form, the CDR3 reads TGTGCCAGCAAAGCCGGGACAGGGTGGGGAACTGAAGCTTTCTTT.

The genes are TRBV28 and TRBJ1-1; D is possibly TRBD1 (5 bases). The CDR3 runs 14 residues. Trimming removed 8 bases at V and 4 bases at J, with 17 bases between. CDR1 and CDR2 from the germline V gene are MDHEN and SYDVKM. CDR3 amino acids: CASGSQGDFTEAFF. CDR3 bases: TGTGCCAGCGGATCGCAGGGAGATTTCACTGAAGCTTTCTTT.

This clone was recorded only once. V gene TRBV5-1 combines with J gene TRBJ2-2; D is undetermined. Germline-derived CDR1 and CDR2 are SGHRS and YFSETQ. Trimming removed 3 bases from V and 0 bases from J, with 9 bases in between. The CDR3 runs to 15 residues. The CDR3 reads CASSYGLTNTGELFF. In DNA, the CDR3 is TGCGCCAGCAGCTACGGTCTTACGAACACCGGGGAGCTGTTTTTT.

This rearrangement joins TRBV19 to TRBJ1-3; a possible D gene is TRBD1 (5 bases). Germline V lookup: CDR1 LNHDA, CDR2 SQIVND (reference sequence). The V end was cut by 8 bases, the J end by 4 bases, with 18 bases between. This CDR3 has 15 amino acids. CDR3 region: CASLAPLGPGNTIYF. The CDR3 bases are TGTGCCAGTCTCGCCCCGCTGGGGCCAGGAAACACCATATATTTT.

The V and J genes are TRBV5-4 and TRBJ1-6, with a weak D call TRBD1 (5 bases). Germline assignment: CDR1 SGHNT and CDR2 YYREEE (reference sequence). There are 15 residues in the CDR3. V lost 0 bases and J lost 6, with 10 bases in between. The CDR3 loop reads CASSLVGVVNSPLHF. The CDR3 region has the DNA TGTGCCAGCAGCTTGGTAGGGGTAGTTAATTCACCCCTCCACTTT.

The chain uses TRBV18 and TRBJ1-2, with 10 bases identical to TRBD1. V lost 4 bases to trimming and J lost 3 bases; unmatched junction nucleotides: 5. Looked up from germline, CDR1 is KGHSH and CDR2 is LQKENI. The length of the CDR3 is 15 residues. This chain's CDR3 is CASSLSGTGDYGYTF. CDR3 in DNA: TGTGCCAGCTCACTATCAGGGACAGGGGACTATGGCTACACCTTC.

This clone was seen a few times. The chain is built from TRBV25-1 and TRBJ2-2; 8 positions agree with TRBD2. The CDR3 consists of 15 residues. CDR1 and CDR2 from the germline V gene are MGHDK and SYGVNS. V trimming: 3 bases; J trimming: 3 bases; junction bases outside the gene matches: 3. CDR3 bases: TGTGCCAGCAGTGATAACGGGAGGGACACCGGGGAGCTGTTTTTT. This encodes CASSDNGRDTGELFF.

A remark on this clone: Mismatch with germline at one junction end may stem from a read error. The chain recombines TRBV2 with TRBJ2-7; no clear D gene. The CDR3 runs 14 residues. The germline V gene encodes CDR1 SNHLY and CDR2 FYNNEI. The CDR3 reads CASSDDKGNYEQCF. In DNA, the CDR3 is TGTGCCAGCAGTGATGATAAGGGAAACTACGAGCAGTGCTTC. Full variable domain (rest looked up from reference TRBV2 and TRBJ2-7): EPEVTQTPSHQVTQMGQEVILRCVPISNHLYFYWYRQILGQKVEFLVSFYNNEISEKSEIFDDQFSVERPDGSNFTLKIRSTKLEDSAMYFCASSDDKGNYEQCFGPGTRLTVT.

This clone was observed a few times. The gene calls are TRBV28 and TRBJ2-7, with 10 bases aligning to TRBD1. There are 15 residues in the CDR3. Germline V gene lookup returns CDR1 MDHEN and CDR2 SYDVKM. V trimming: 6 bases; J trimming: 1 base; junction bases outside the gene matches: 6. The CDR3, as DNA: TGTGCCAGCAGCGACAGGGGGCGCGGATCCTACGAGCAGTACTTC. Residues: CASSDRGRGSYEQYF.